What follows are 18 T cell receptor beta chains derived from one specimen sequenced in a study of T cells in Graves' hyperthyroidism and ophthalmopathy. The investigators amplified TCR beta CDR3 regions from RNA transcripts. The study used the HTBI primer set for a first-round RT-PCR of the TCR CDR3. TCRdb reprocessed the multiplex PCR reads with MiXCR, giving one entry per CDR3 protein. Among fewer than 550,000 distinct CDR3 sequences listed, 15% to 18% were seen once. Sequencing used blood. The receptors stem from a woman aged 18-29 years with Graves' hyperthyroidism.

This clonotype was recorded at least ten times. J is TRBJ2-6 and V is TRBV12-5; D not certain. With 1 base removed from V and 0 bases from J, the gap between germline ends came to 13 bases. Germline-derived CDR1 and CDR2 are LGHNT and FRNRAP. This CDR3 has 18 amino acids. CDR3 in DNA: TGTGCTAGTGGTTTGGCACGGGTTTCCTACTCTGGGGCCAACGTCCTGACTTTC. This encodes CASGLARVSYSGANVLTF.

Many counts were recorded for this clonotype. The rearrangement joins TRBV7-3 to TRBJ2-5; 10 bases align to TRBD2. The junction had 6 bases not matched to a gene; V was cut back by 5 bases and J by 3 bases. CDR3 length: 15 residues. Germline V lookup: CDR1 SGHTA, CDR2 FQGTGA. The CDR3 region has the DNA TGTGCCAGCAGCCCTCTAGGACTAGCGGAAGAGACCCAGTACTTC. Protein sequence: CASSPLGLAEETQYF.

In its sample, this clonotype was seen many times. V usage is TRBV5-5 and J usage is TRBJ1-4; 8 bases are shared with TRBD1. V lost 1 base and J lost 8; bases outside the gene matches: 10. Germline CDR1 SGHKS, CDR2 YYEKEE (reference sequence). The CDR3 extends over 16 amino acids. In nucleotides, the CDR3 is TGTGCCAGCAGCTTGAAGCAGGGGGCGCGGGCCGAAAAACTGTTTTTT. It codes for CASSLKQGARAEKLFF.

In its sample, this clonotype was seen a few times. J is TRBJ2-5 and V is TRBV19, with no clear D. This CDR3 is built from 13 residues. Germline V gives CDR1 LNHDA, CDR2 SQIVND (reference sequence). V was shortened by 7 bases and J by 5 bases, with 14 bases between the two germline ends. As DNA, the CDR3 is TGTGCCAGTAAGAGGCCGGGTTATGAGACCCAGTACTTC. Translated: CASKRPGYETQYF.

The table lists this clonotype with many counts. The gene calls are TRBV20-1 and TRBJ2-5, with TRBD1 as a possible D gene (6 bases). Germline assignment: CDR1 DFQATT and CDR2 SNEGSKA (reference sequence). The V gene lost 5 bases and the J gene lost 1 base, with 17 bases spanning the gap. The CDR3 runs to 15 residues. The CDR3 DNA sequence: TGCAGTGCTCCGCGCTTTGGGGGCTCCCAAGAGACCCAGTACTTC. It specifies CSAPRFGGSQETQYF.

This clonotype has ten or more counts. Germline is not matched at one junction end, which may reflect a read error. The rearrangement joins TRBV5-1 to TRBJ2-3; D ambiguous. In germline, CDR1 is SGHRS, CDR2 YFSETQ. CDR3 size: 13 residues. The CDR3 sequence: CASSLDGTDTQYF. The CDR3 DNA reads TGTGCCAGCAGCTTAGACGGCACAGATACGCAGTATTTT.

This clonotype was seen at least ten times. The CDR3 reads CASSEASGQYYGYTF. For the CDR3, the DNA is TGTGCCAGCAGTGAAGCCTCGGGACAGTACTATGGCTACACCTTC. The chain couples TRBV6-1 to TRBJ1-2; TRBD1 matches at 7 bases. Germline lookup yields CDR1 MNHNS and CDR2 SASEGT. Trimming cost V 0 bases and J 3 bases; bases outside gene matches: 4. The CDR3 consists of 15 residues.

This clonotype was observed many times. V usage is TRBV6-1 and J usage is TRBJ1-3, with D unclear. Trimming took 8 bases from V and 0 from J, leaving 11 bases between them. In germline, CDR1 is MNHNS, CDR2 SASEGT. This CDR3 has 14 residues. Here the CDR3 reads CASSRESSGNTIYF. The CDR3 DNA reads TGTGCCAGCTCAAGGGAGAGCTCTGGAAACACCATATATTTT.

The rearrangement uses TRBV4-1 and TRBJ2-1; 13 bases align to TRBD2. This CDR3 region has 19 residues. The ends lost 4 bases at V and 5 bases at J; junction bases unmatched: 14. Germline CDR1 reads MGHRA; CDR2 reads YSYEKL. CDR3: CASSRGELAGGYNDNEQFF. The DNA of the CDR3 is TGCGCCAGCAGCCGAGGGGAACTAGCGGGAGGGTATAACGACAATGAGCAGTTCTTC.

The V call is TRBV13, the J call TRBJ1-2; 9 positions match TRBD1. J was trimmed by 3 bases and V by 5 bases; bases with no gene match: 7. The CDR3 loop spans 15 amino acids. Germline assignment: CDR1 PRHDT and CDR2 FYEKMQ (reference sequence). The CDR3 DNA reads TGTGCCAGCAGCCAAGTGGACAGGGGTGACTATGGCTACACCTTC. This sequence encodes CASSQVDRGDYGYTF. The full variable domain, in which reference TRBV13 and TRBJ1-2 provide the parts outside the CDR3, is AAGVIQSPRHLIKEKRETATLKCYPIPRHDTVYWYQQGPGQDPQFLISFYEKMQSDKGSIPDRFSAQQFSDYHSELNMSSLELGDSALYFCASSQVDRGDYGYTFGSGTRLTVV.

This clonotype has a count of ten or more. The J gene is TRBJ1-5, the V gene TRBV7-8; D is possibly TRBD1 (5 bases). V lost 5 bases and J 0 bases, leaving 14 bases between the germline ends. The germline V gene has CDR1 SGHVS and CDR2 FQNEAQ. The CDR3 covers 16 residues. The CDR3 loop reads CASSRGTGNSNQPQHF. CDR3 nucleotides: TGTGCCAGCAGCCGCGGGACGGGGAATAGCAATCAGCCCCAGCATTTT.

This clonotype was seen repeatedly, ten times or more. This chain joins TRBV20-1 and TRBJ1-1; 8 nucleotides line up with TRBD1. Germline V gene data show CDR1 as DFQATT and CDR2 as SNEGSKA (reference sequence). The CDR3 has 13 amino acids. The CDR3 loop is CRVDRAKDTEAFF. The CDR3 DNA reads as TGCAGGGTGGACAGGGCGAAAGACACTGAAGCTTTCTTT.

There are many counts of this clonotype. The rearrangement links TRBV6-5 to TRBJ2-1, with TRBD2 matching over 7 bases. The CDR3 totals 17 residues. The V gene's germline CDR1 is MNHEY and CDR2 SVGAGI. V gave up 0 bases and J gave up 6 bases; unmatched junction bases: 11. CDR3 in DNA: TGTGCCAGCAGTTACTCTCGCGGGGCGGGGGACCTCAATGAGCAGTTCTTC. The encoded protein is CASSYSRGAGDLNEQFF.

CDR3 in amino acids: CASSTDTSRNQPQHF. CDR3 bases: TGTGCCAGTAGTACGGACACGAGCCGCAATCAGCCCCAGCATTTT. The chain links TRBV19 to TRBJ1-5; tentatively, D is TRBD1 (5 bases). V lost 4 bases, J lost 2 bases, and 12 bases lay in between. The CDR3 is 15 amino acids. The germline gives CDR1 LNHDA, CDR2 SQIVND (reference sequence).

The chain uses TRBV28 and TRBJ1-1; D may be TRBD1 (5 bases). V gave up 6 bases and J gave up 4 bases, with 18 bases separating them. The CDR3 runs to 15 residues. Germline V lookup: CDR1 MDHEN, CDR2 SYDVKM. The CDR3 nucleotides are TGTGCCAGCAGCATCCCCGGGGCGGGGGGCACTGAAGCTTTCTTT. This sequence encodes CASSIPGAGGTEAFF.

This clonotype came up many times. V gene TRBV5-1 combines with J gene TRBJ1-1, with unresolved D. Germline CDR1 is SGHRS and CDR2 is YFSETQ. Trimming cost V 8 bases and J 7 bases, with 24 bases left between them. The CDR3 has 15 residues. DNA of the CDR3: TGCGCCAGTACTAGATTATCCGGTGTACAAGGTGAAGCTTTCTTT. This codes for CASTRLSGVQGEAFF.

In its sample, this clonotype was seen a few times. The rearrangement uses TRBV7-9 and TRBJ1-2; no clear D. The germline V gene has CDR1 SEHNR and CDR2 FQNEAQ (reference sequence). V was pared by 2 bases and J by 3 bases, with 13 bases between. The CDR3 loop spans 15 amino acids. The chain's CDR3 is CASSLIGRDYYGYTF. CDR3 DNA: TGTGCCAGCAGCTTAATTGGGAGAGATTACTATGGCTACACCTTC.

The V and J genes are TRBV6-2 or TRBV6-3 and TRBJ2-1; 14 nucleotides match TRBD2. The end of the DNA aligns better with TRBJ2-7, so the J call may be wrong. The V gene's germline CDR1 is MNHEY and CDR2 SVGEGT. The CDR3 has 15 residues. The CDR3 region has the DNA TGTGCCAGCAGTTCCGGGACTAGCGGGGGCAATGAGCAGTACTTC. Translating gives CASSSGTSGGNEQYF.